This T cell receptor beta chain was captured in a study of blood T cell repertoires in COVID-19. Study summary: Acute and convalescent COVID-19 samples came from the United States, Italy and Spain.

The CDR3 spans 17 residues. Germline V gene lookup returns CDR1 LGHDT and CDR2 YNNKEL (reference sequence). Unmatched junction bases numbered 13, after V lost 4 bases and J lost 5 bases. Generated by immunoSEQ multiplex PCR, the TCRdb table keeps only in-frame clones and is missing some. The repertoire holds 450,000 to 500,000 clones, about 85% seen once, with approximately 8% in the top ten. Either two negative PCRs, clearance, or symptom resolution qualified Cohort 3 donors as recovered. This clone has just one count. This sequence was found in a woman aged 60-75 years who had recovered from COVID-19. V gene TRBV3-1 (or the pseudogene TRBV3-2) combines with J gene TRBJ2-5, with 10 bases aligning to TRBD2. Material: PBMCs or T cells enriched from blood (not recorded which). CDR3 nucleotides: TGTGCCAGCAGCCTCGGGCGCAGCGGGGGGGCAGGTGAGACCCAGTACTTC. Its translation is CASSLGRSGGAGETQYF.